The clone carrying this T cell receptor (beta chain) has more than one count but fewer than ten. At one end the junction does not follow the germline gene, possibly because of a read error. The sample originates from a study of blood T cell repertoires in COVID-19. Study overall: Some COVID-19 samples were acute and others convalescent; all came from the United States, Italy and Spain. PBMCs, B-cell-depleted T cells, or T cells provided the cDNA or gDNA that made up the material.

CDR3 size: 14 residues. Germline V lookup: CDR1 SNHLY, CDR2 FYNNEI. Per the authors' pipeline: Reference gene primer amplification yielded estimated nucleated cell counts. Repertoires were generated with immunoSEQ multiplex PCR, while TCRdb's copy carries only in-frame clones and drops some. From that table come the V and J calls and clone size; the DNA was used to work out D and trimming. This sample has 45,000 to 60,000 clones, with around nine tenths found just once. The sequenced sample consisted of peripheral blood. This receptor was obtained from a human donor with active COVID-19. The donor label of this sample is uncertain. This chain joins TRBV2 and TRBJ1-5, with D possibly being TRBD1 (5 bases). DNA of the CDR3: TGTGCCAGCAGGGAAGGGGCTGGAAATCAGCCCCAGCATTTT. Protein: CASREGAGNQPQHF.